The 8 T cell receptor beta chains in this list originate from one sample, sequenced in a study of spatial heterogeneity in lung cancer (dated by TCRdb to the late 2010s). Results and caveats for the whole study, not just this receptor: A correlation was observed between the number of expanded intratumoral alpha and beta TCRs and the tumor nonsynonymous mutation count.

This specimen's time point label, interpreted: sample taken at primary tumor resection. The antigens of these receptors remain unknown. Libraries were built with 5' RACE. The sequencer listed for this sample is NextSeq 500. Clones were called with MiXCR by TCRdb after fastp trimmed the public reads at Q25, and only in-frame beta chains were retained. Rows with a matching CDR3 protein are joined into one entry that keeps the most common DNA and genes. This sample holds roughly 20,000 distinct CDR3 sequences; approximately 3% were observed only once. Around 8% of the sample goes to the ten largest clones. The sequenced sample was lung tumor tissue, obtained at surgery. The origin of the receptors is a male donor with early-stage non-small cell lung cancer.

In its sample, this clonotype was seen many times. The V call is TRBV12-3 or TRBV12-4, the J call TRBJ2-1; 9 bases align to TRBD2. There are 12 residues in the CDR3. Trimming cost V 3 bases and J 13 bases; bases outside gene matches: 4. CDR3 nucleotides: TGTGCCAGCAGTTTCGCGGGGGGGGCCCAGTTCTTC. As protein: CASSFAGGAQFF.

This clonotype has at least ten counts. The chain joins TRBV11-3 to TRBJ2-5; 9 bases fit TRBD1. Trimming took 7 bases from V and 3 from J; bases not matched to a gene: 6. The CDR3 extends over 14 amino acids. The germline gives CDR1 SGHNT, CDR2 YENEEA. The CDR3 is CASTLDRGEETQYF. In DNA form, the CDR3 reads TGTGCCAGCACCTTGGACAGGGGAGAAGAGACCCAGTACTTC. The full variable domain, its missing parts supplied by reference TRBV11-3 and TRBJ2-5, is EAGVVQSPRYKIIEKKQPVAFWCNPISGHNTLYWYLQNLGQGPELLIRYENEEAVDDSQLPKDRFSAERLKGVDSTLKIQPAELGDSAVYLCASTLDRGEETQYFGPGTRLLVL.

This clonotype was detected many times. V is TRBV2 and J is TRBJ2-7; D is possibly TRBD1 (5 bases). CDR1 is SNHLY, CDR2 FYNNEI, per germline. The CDR3 has 18 residues. With 2 bases removed from V and 2 bases from J, the gap between germline ends came to 22 bases. In DNA form, the CDR3 reads TGTGCCAGCAGTGAACCCCTGGTTTTTGGCAGGGAACCCTACGAGCAGTACTTC. Translated, it gives CASSEPLVFGREPYEQYF.

The sample holds many counts of this clonotype. V is TRBV30 and J is TRBJ2-5, with a weak D call TRBD2 (5 bases). CDR3 length: 13 amino acids. Trimming shortened V by 4 bases and J by 4 bases, and 13 bases separated the two germline ends. Per germline, CDR1 GTSNPN and CDR2 SVGIG (reference sequence). The CDR3 DNA is TGTGCCTGGAATAAACACGAGGGAGAGACCCAGTACTTC. It codes for CAWNKHEGETQYF.

This clonotype has a count of ten or more. This sequence joins TRBV6-1 and TRBJ2-1, with TRBD2 matching over 7 bases. V gave up 4 bases and J gave up 2 bases; unmatched junction bases: 5. The V gene's germline CDR1 is MNHNS and CDR2 SASEGT. The CDR3 sequence is 15 residues long. CDR3 protein: CASSVREGTYNEQFF. Written as DNA, the CDR3 is TGTGCCAGCAGTGTGAGGGAGGGCACCTACAATGAGCAGTTCTTC.

This clonotype was recorded many times. The chain employs TRBV3-1 and TRBJ2-2; perhaps D is TRBD1 or TRBD2 (6 bases each). CDR3 length: 16 amino acids. Per the germline V gene, CDR1 is LGHDT and CDR2 is YNNKEL (reference sequence). V was clipped by 5 bases and J by 2 bases, with 15 bases between them. CDR3: CASSKGVAANTGELFF. CDR3 in DNA: TGTGCCAGCAGCAAGGGGGTAGCGGCCAACACCGGGGAGCTGTTTTTT.

Here the CDR3 reads CASSQTIEQYF. CDR3 nucleotides: TGTGCCAGCAGTCAGACGATTGAGCAGTACTTC. The rearrangement links TRBV2 to TRBJ2-7, with unresolved D. Germline CDR1 SNHLY, CDR2 FYNNEI. This CDR3 has 11 amino acids. V lost 5 bases to trimming and J lost 7 bases, with 9 bases between them.

This clonotype was picked up many times. The chain joins TRBV4-2 to TRBJ2-1; D ambiguous. The V gene's germline CDR1 is LGHNA and CDR2 YNFKEQ. The CDR3 is made up of 16 amino acids. V was shortened by 1 base and J by 0 bases, with 10 bases between the two germline ends. The CDR3 DNA sequence: TGTGCCAGCAGCCAAGGAGAGGCCGCCTCCTACAATGAGCAGTTCTTC. The encoded protein is CASSQGEAASYNEQFF.